These T cell receptor beta chains were read from a single sample in a study of blood T cell repertoires in COVID-19. TCRdb keeps only in-frame clones here, not all; method: immunoSEQ multiplex PCR. The repertoire holds about 110,000 clones, with 71% as singletons. The sequenced material came from peripheral blood. The receptors shown here come from a human donor with acute or convalescent COVID-19. The donor label of this sample is uncertain. Both conserved end residues are part of each CDR3. Fields, in order: CDR3 length, J gene, V gene, D gene, CDR3 protein. D genes are given only for firm matches.

cdr3_length: 13; j_call: TRBJ1-1; v_call: TRBV13; d_call: TRBD1; cdr3_aa: CATGAGGNTEAFF
cdr3_length: 13; j_call: TRBJ1-4; v_call: TRBV7-2; d_call: NA; cdr3_aa: CASSLGTNEKLFF
cdr3_length: 14; j_call: TRBJ2-1; v_call: TRBV6-5; d_call: TRBD2; cdr3_aa: CATKAGGSYNEQFF
cdr3_length: 15; j_call: TRBJ2-1; v_call: TRBV10-3; d_call: NA; cdr3_aa: CAISDAAGGYNEQFF
cdr3_length: 16; j_call: TRBJ2-1; v_call: TRBV6-2/TRBV6-3; d_call: TRBD2; cdr3_aa: CASSSLGTSAYNEQFF
cdr3_length: 13; j_call: TRBJ2-1; v_call: TRBV6-5; d_call: NA; cdr3_aa: CASALSGHNEQFF
cdr3_length: 18; j_call: TRBJ1-6; v_call: TRBV13; d_call: TRBD1; cdr3_aa: CASSLGAPGQAANSPLHF
cdr3_length: 14; j_call: TRBJ2-4; v_call: TRBV9; d_call: NA; cdr3_aa: CASSPRGAGNIQYF
cdr3_length: 16; j_call: TRBJ1-4; v_call: TRBV5-1; d_call: NA; cdr3_aa: CASSAGEGRLLEKLFF
cdr3_length: 13; j_call: TRBJ1-1; v_call: TRBV3-1/TRBV3-2; d_call: NA; cdr3_aa: CASSQGHNTEAFF
cdr3_length: 16; j_call: TRBJ1-6; v_call: TRBV19; d_call: NA; cdr3_aa: CASSITGSSYNSPLHF
cdr3_length: 12; j_call: TRBJ1-2; v_call: TRBV29-1; d_call: NA; cdr3_aa: CSVEVTGYGYTF
cdr3_length: 17; j_call: TRBJ2-7; v_call: TRBV10-2; d_call: NA; cdr3_aa: CASSEAQTGSLNYEQYF
cdr3_length: 16; j_call: TRBJ2-4; v_call: TRBV7-2; d_call: TRBD1; cdr3_aa: CASSLVGTGAKNIQYF
cdr3_length: 13; j_call: TRBJ1-1; v_call: TRBV5-1; d_call: NA; cdr3_aa: CASSFGGGTEAFF
cdr3_length: 14; j_call: TRBJ1-1; v_call: TRBV29-1; d_call: NA; cdr3_aa: CSVAANGGNTEAFF
cdr3_length: 13; j_call: TRBJ2-1; v_call: TRBV24-1; d_call: NA; cdr3_aa: CATSSSGFNEQFF
cdr3_length: 13; j_call: TRBJ2-4; v_call: TRBV3-1/TRBV3-2; d_call: NA; cdr3_aa: CASRLMGGNIQYF
cdr3_length: 16; j_call: TRBJ2-7; v_call: TRBV27; d_call: NA; cdr3_aa: CASSGLGQAHSYEQYF
cdr3_length: 15; j_call: TRBJ2-1; v_call: TRBV28; d_call: TRBD1; cdr3_aa: CASSPGQGPYNEQFF
cdr3_length: 13; j_call: TRBJ1-4; v_call: TRBV29-1; d_call: TRBD1; cdr3_aa: CSVRTGDNEKLFF
cdr3_length: 14; j_call: TRBJ1-2; v_call: TRBV28; d_call: NA; cdr3_aa: CASTRRGVNYGYTF
cdr3_length: 14; j_call: TRBJ2-2; v_call: TRBV6-5; d_call: TRBD2; cdr3_aa: CATVAGVDTGELFF
cdr3_length: 11; j_call: TRBJ1-2; v_call: TRBV6-6; d_call: NA; cdr3_aa: CASRRERGYTF
cdr3_length: 13; j_call: TRBJ2-3; v_call: TRBV12-3/TRBV12-4; d_call: NA; cdr3_aa: CASSQGSTDTQYF
cdr3_length: 17; j_call: TRBJ1-2; v_call: TRBV27; d_call: NA; cdr3_aa: CASSRGGPGTPNYGYTF
cdr3_length: 14; j_call: TRBJ1-6; v_call: TRBV9; d_call: NA; cdr3_aa: CASSVDPAGSPLHF
cdr3_length: 13; j_call: TRBJ1-2; v_call: TRBV30; d_call: NA; cdr3_aa: CAWSRRLTYGYTF
cdr3_length: 14; j_call: TRBJ2-3; v_call: TRBV5-1; d_call: NA; cdr3_aa: CASSFIQSPDTQYF